These 4 T cell receptor beta chains originate from one sample sequenced in a study of T cells in women clearing cervical HPV infection. Clones were read by immunoSEQ multiplex PCR, and TCRdb kept only the in-frame ones, dropping some. The listing records some 50,000 clones. Material: blood buffy coat. Source of these receptors: a woman aged 18 to 75 with a cervical HPV16 infection that either progressed to CIN3+ or cleared (not recorded which).

On this clone itself: From the germline J gene comes the end of the CDR3, since the read stops 3 residues before it. This rearrangement joins TRBV13 to TRBJ2-5; 7 bases map to TRBD2. V dropped 1 base and J dropped 5; count of bases not matched to a gene: 10. There are 16 residues in the CDR3. The germline V gene has CDR1 PRHDT and CDR2 FYEKMQ (reference sequence). The CDR3 sequence is CASSLERGEVTETQYF. The CDR3 DNA, read in part, is TGTGCCAGCAGCTTAGAGCGGGGCGAGGTGACGGAGACC.

A word on this clone: The CDR3 is cut off 3 residues early in the read; its end comes from the germline J gene. The chain joins TRBV19 to TRBJ2-1, with TRBD2 matching 11 bases. This CDR3 is 15 amino acids long. Trimming at V came to 6 bases and at J to 7 bases, leaving 8 bases not matched to a gene. Germline assignment: CDR1 LNHDA and CDR2 SQIVND (reference sequence). The CDR3 reads CASSSVAGGVNEQFF. The covered CDR3 bases are TGTGCCAGTAGCAGCGTAGCGGGGGGGGTTAATGAG. Variable domain in full (rest from reference TRBV19 and TRBJ2-1): DGGITQSPKYLFRKEGQNVTLSCEQNLNHDAMYWYRQDPGQGLRLIYYSQIVNDFQKGDIAEGYSVSREKKESFPLTVTSAQKNPTAFYLCASSSVAGGVNEQFFGPGTRLTVL.

In regard to this clone: The CDR3 extends 3 residues past the end of the read, so its final part is completed from the germline J gene. The V call is TRBV7-8, the J call TRBJ2-7, with D perhaps matching TRBD2 (5 bases). V lost 1 base and J 0 bases, leaving 10 bases between the germline ends. This CDR3 is built from 15 residues. The germline V gene encodes CDR1 SGHVS and CDR2 FQNEAQ. The CDR3 protein is CASSLDRGNSYEQYF. CDR3 DNA (partial): TGTGCCAGCAGCTTAGATCGGGGAAACTCCTACGAG.

A note on this clone: The read ends 3 residues shy of where the CDR3 ends; the end is completed using the germline J gene. This sequence joins TRBV18 and TRBJ1-6; D may be TRBD1 (6 bases). Germline V gene sequence: CDR1 KGHSH, CDR2 LQKENI. The CDR3 spans 15 residues. Trimming stripped 1 base from V and 9 bases from J, with 13 bases between. CDR3 bases read: TGTGCCAGCTCACCACAGGTAACGACAGGTTCACCC. Protein: CASSPQVTTGSP. The whole CDR3 protein reads CASSPQVTTGSPLHF.